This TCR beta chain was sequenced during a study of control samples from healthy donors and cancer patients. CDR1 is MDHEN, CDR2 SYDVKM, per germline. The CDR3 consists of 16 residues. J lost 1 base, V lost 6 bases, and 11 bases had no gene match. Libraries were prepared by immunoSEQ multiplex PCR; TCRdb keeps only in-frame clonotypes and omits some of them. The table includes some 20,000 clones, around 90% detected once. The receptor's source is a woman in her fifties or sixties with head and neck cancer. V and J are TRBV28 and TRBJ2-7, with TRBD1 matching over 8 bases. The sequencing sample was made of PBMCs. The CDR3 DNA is TGTGCCAGCAGAACCCCCACCGGGACAGGATCCTACGAGCAGTACTTC. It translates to CASRTPTGTGSYEQYF.